This T cell receptor beta chain was documented in a study of early T cells in non-severe SARS-CoV-2 infection. Study-level information: Sequencing of unsorted whole blood was done on bulk RNA, leaving chains unpaired.

The protocol attached unique molecular identifiers to individual cDNA molecules. Each CDR3 protein gets one entry after TCRdb re-called the 5' RACE reads with MiXCR. The table lists about 80,000 distinct CDR3 sequences, around 13% of them singletons. This clonotype has a count of ten or more. V was trimmed by 4 bases and J by 4 bases, leaving 11 bases between them. Germline V lookup: CDR1 MDHEN, CDR2 SYDVKM. This CDR3 contains 14 residues. The sample taken for sequencing was whole blood. This TCR was recovered from an adult who was a healthcare worker with PCR-confirmed SARS-CoV-2 infection or an uninfected control (not recorded which). The gene calls are TRBV28 and TRBJ1-5; D remains ambiguous. The CDR3 bases are TGTGCCAGCAGTTACCCCCGGGGTAATCAGCCCCAGCATTTT. Translation gives CASSYPRGNQPQHF.